This is a list of T cell receptor beta chains from one sample in a study of tumor-infiltrating lymphocytes in localized non-small cell lung cancer. Method: immunoSEQ multiplex PCR; TCRdb's copy keeps in-frame clones and lacks some. Here the sample spans about 9,200 clones, 60% being singletons. The sequencing sample was made of uninvolved lung tissue not adjacent to the tumor. The receptors stem from a human donor with non-small cell lung cancer. Both conserved end residues are part of each CDR3. A D gene is named only where the DNA matches it firmly. Size is omitted from some rows. Given values are once, few, many or a class for expanded clones.

len: 14; j_gene: TRBJ2-7; v_gene: TRBV18; abundance: .; d_gene: TRBD1; CDR3aa: CASSPNDGQGEQYF; CDR3nt: TGTGCCAGCTCACCGAACGACGGACAGGGCGAGCAGTACTTC
len: 12; j_gene: TRBJ1-2; v_gene: TRBV29-1; abundance: .; d_gene: TRBD1; CDR3aa: CSVEEGAGGYTF; CDR3nt: TGCAGCGTTGAGGAGGGGGCGGGAGGCTACACCTTC
len: 14; j_gene: TRBJ2-4; v_gene: TRBV4-2; abundance: .; d_gene: .; CDR3aa: CASSLADSKNIQYF; CDR3nt: TGTGCCAGCAGCCTCGCGGACTCCAAAAACATTCAGTACTTC
len: 17; j_gene: TRBJ2-3; v_gene: TRBV9; abundance: .; d_gene: .; CDR3aa: CASSVDSRNDATDTQYF; CDR3nt: TGTGCCAGCAGCGTAGACTCGAGGAACGACGCTACAGATACGCAGTATTTT
len: 14; j_gene: TRBJ1-2; v_gene: TRBV18; abundance: few; d_gene: TRBD1; CDR3aa: CASSPQGEYYGYTF; CDR3nt: TGTGCCAGCTCCCCCCAGGGGGAGTACTATGGCTACACCTTC
len: 12; j_gene: TRBJ2-1; v_gene: TRBV5-5; abundance: few; d_gene: .; CDR3aa: CASSLLGNEQFF; CDR3nt: TGTGCCAGCAGCTTACTGGGGAATGAGCAGTTCTTC
len: 13; j_gene: TRBJ2-3; v_gene: TRBV19; abundance: .; d_gene: .; CDR3aa: CASSASWTDTQYF; CDR3nt: TGTGCCAGTAGTGCTAGCTGGACAGATACGCAGTATTTT
len: 14; j_gene: TRBJ2-5; v_gene: TRBV4-1; abundance: few; d_gene: .; CDR3aa: CASSHTGEQETQYF; CDR3nt: TGCGCCAGCAGCCATACGGGAGAGCAAGAGACCCAGTACTTC
len: 15; j_gene: TRBJ2-3; v_gene: TRBV4-1; abundance: .; d_gene: TRBD1; CDR3aa: CASSQRGTGIDTQYF; CDR3nt: TGCGCCAGCAGCCAAAGGGGGACAGGGATTGATACGCAGTATTTT
len: 15; j_gene: TRBJ1-1; v_gene: TRBV6-5; abundance: .; d_gene: .; CDR3aa: CASSYDLRGNTEAFF; CDR3nt: TGTGCCAGCAGTTATGACCTCAGGGGGAACACTGAAGCTTTCTTT
len: 13; j_gene: TRBJ2-1; v_gene: TRBV7-2; abundance: few; d_gene: TRBD2; CDR3aa: CASSLARGNEQFF; CDR3nt: TGTGCCAGCAGCTTAGCGCGGGGGAATGAGCAGTTCTTC
len: 18; j_gene: TRBJ2-7; v_gene: TRBV11-2; abundance: .; d_gene: TRBD1; CDR3aa: CASSLGSTGTGRWIEQYF; CDR3nt: TGTGCCAGCAGCTTAGGATCGACCGGGACAGGGCGTTGGATCGAGCAGTACTTC
len: 16; j_gene: TRBJ1-1; v_gene: TRBV19; abundance: .; d_gene: .; CDR3aa: CASIKRETISLSEAFF; CDR3nt: TGTGCCAGTATTAAGAGGGAGACAATTTCTCTCTCTGAAGCTTTCTTT
len: 15; j_gene: TRBJ1-5; v_gene: TRBV23-1; abundance: .; d_gene: .; CDR3aa: CASSPWGGSNQPQHF; CDR3nt: TGCGCCAGCAGTCCCTGGGGGGGAAGCAATCAGCCCCAGCATTTT
len: 14; j_gene: TRBJ2-3; v_gene: TRBV2; abundance: .; d_gene: .; CDR3aa: CASMDGAYTDTQYF; CDR3nt: TGTGCCAGCATGGACGGGGCCTACACAGATACGCAGTATTTT
len: 12; j_gene: TRBJ1-4; v_gene: TRBV10-3; abundance: .; d_gene: .; CDR3aa: CAISETNEKLFF; CDR3nt: TGTGCCATCAGTGAAACCAATGAAAAACTGTTTTTT
len: 16; j_gene: TRBJ1-5; v_gene: TRBV6-6; abundance: few; d_gene: TRBD1; CDR3aa: CASSQKGAGSNQPQHF; CDR3nt: TGTGCCAGCAGTCAGAAGGGGGCTGGTAGCAATCAGCCCCAGCATTTT
len: 18; j_gene: TRBJ2-3; v_gene: TRBV27; abundance: .; d_gene: TRBD2; CDR3aa: CASSLGTSGAGGTDTQYF; CDR3nt: TGTGCCAGCAGTTTGGGGACTAGCGGGGCCGGGGGCACAGATACGCAGTATTTT